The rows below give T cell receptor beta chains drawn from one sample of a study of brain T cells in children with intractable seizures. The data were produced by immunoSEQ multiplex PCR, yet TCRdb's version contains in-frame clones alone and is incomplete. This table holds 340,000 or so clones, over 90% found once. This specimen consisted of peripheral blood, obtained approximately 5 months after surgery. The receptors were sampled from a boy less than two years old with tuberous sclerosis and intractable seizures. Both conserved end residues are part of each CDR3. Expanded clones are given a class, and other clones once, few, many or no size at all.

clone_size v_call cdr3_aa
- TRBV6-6 CASSWDGQSHYEQYF
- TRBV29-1 CSVTPPGSYGYTF
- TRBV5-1 CASSLGLRTSGSTDTQYF
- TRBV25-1 CASQRAGVTGELFF
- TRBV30 CAWGSSGETQYF
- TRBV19 CASSRVGSNNEQFF
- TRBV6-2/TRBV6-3 CASSYSVSEREISDEQFF
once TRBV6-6 CASSYSKGTGETQYF
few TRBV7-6 CASSRRDFQPQHF
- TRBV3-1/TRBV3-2 CASSQSWGELYEQYF
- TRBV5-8 CASSLVPAVASPLHF